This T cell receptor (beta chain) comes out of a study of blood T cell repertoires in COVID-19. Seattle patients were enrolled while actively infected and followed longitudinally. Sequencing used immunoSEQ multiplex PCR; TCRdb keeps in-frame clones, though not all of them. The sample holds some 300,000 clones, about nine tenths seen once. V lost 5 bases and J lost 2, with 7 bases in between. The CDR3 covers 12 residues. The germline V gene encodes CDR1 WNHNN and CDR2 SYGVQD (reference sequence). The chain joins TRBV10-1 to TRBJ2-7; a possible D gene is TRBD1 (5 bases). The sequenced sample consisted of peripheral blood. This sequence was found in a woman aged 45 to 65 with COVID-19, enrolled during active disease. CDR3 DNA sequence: TGCGCCAGCAGTAGGGGAACCTACGAGCAGTACTTC. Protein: CASSRGTYEQYF.